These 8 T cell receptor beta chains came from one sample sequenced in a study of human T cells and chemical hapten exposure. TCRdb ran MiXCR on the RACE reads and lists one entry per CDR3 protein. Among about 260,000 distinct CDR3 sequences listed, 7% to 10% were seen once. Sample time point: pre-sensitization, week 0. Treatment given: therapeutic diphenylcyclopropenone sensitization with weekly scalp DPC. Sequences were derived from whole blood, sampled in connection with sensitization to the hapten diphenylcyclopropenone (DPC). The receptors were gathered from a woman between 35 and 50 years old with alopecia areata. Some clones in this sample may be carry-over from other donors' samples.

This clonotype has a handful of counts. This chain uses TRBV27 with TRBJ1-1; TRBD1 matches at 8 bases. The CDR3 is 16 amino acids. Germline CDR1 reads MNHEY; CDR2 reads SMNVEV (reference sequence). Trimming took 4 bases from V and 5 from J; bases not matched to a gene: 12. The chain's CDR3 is CASSSRTGRRVTEAFF. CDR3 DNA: TGTGCCAGCAGTTCTCGGACAGGGCGGCGGGTGACTGAAGCTTTCTTT.

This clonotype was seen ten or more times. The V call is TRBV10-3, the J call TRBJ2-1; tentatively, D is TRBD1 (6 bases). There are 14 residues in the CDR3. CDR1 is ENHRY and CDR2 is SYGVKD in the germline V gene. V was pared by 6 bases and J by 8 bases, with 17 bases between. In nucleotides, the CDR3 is TGTGCCATCAGCCCAGGGAACAGGGTCGATGAGCAGTTCTTC. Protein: CAISPGNRVDEQFF.

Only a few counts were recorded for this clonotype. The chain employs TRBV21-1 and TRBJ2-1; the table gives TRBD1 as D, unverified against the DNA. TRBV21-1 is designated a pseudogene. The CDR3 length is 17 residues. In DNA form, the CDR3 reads TGTGCCAGCAGAACCCGCGGATCAGGGCGCTCCTACAATGAGCAGTTCTTC. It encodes CASRTRGSGRSYNEQFF.

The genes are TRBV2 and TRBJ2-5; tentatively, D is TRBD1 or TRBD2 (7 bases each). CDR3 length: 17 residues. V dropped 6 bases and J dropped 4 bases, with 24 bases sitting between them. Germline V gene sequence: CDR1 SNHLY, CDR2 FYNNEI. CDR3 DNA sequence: TGTGCCAGCAGAGCGGGAACCCCGAAAAGGACAGGAGAGACCCAGTACTTC. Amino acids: CASRAGTPKRTGETQYF.

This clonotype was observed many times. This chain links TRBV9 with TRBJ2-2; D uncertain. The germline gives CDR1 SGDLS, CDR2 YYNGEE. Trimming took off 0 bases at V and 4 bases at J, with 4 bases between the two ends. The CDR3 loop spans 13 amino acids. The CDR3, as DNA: TGTGCCAGCAGCGTAGGGGCCACCGGGGAGCTGTTTTTT. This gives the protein CASSVGATGELFF.

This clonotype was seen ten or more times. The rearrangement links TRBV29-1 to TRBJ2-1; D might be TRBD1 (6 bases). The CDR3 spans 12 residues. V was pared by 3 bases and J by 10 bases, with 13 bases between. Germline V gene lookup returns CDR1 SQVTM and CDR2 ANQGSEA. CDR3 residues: CSVDQGTPEQFF. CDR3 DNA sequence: TGCAGCGTTGATCAGGGGACACCAGAGCAGTTCTTC.

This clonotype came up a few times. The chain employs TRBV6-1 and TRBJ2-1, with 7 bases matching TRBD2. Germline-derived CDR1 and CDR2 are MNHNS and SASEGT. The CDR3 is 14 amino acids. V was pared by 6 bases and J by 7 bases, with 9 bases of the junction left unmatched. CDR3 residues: CASSEPGRVNEQFF. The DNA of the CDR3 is TGTGCCAGCAGCGAGCCGGGGAGGGTAAATGAGCAGTTCTTC.

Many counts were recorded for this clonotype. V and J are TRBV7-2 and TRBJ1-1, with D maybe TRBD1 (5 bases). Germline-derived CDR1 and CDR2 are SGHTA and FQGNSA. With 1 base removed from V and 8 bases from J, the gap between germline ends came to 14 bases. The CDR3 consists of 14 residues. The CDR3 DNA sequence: TGTGCCAGCAGCTTAGTAGGGTCCTCAGGGGAAGCTTTCTTT. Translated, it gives CASSLVGSSGEAFF. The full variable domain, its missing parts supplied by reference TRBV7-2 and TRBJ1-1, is GAGVSQSPSNKVTEKGKDVELRCDPISGHTALYWYRQSLGQGLEFLIYFQGNSAPDKSGLPSDRFSAERTGGSVSTLTIQRTQQEDSAVYLCASSLVGSSGEAFFGQGTRLTVV.